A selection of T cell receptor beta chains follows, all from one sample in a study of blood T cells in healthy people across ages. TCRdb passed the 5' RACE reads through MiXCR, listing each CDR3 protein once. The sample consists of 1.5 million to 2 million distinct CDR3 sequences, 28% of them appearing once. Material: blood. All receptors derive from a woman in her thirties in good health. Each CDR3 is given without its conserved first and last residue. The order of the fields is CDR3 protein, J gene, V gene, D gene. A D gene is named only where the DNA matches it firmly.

SASVRGGYEQY	TRBJ2-7	TRBV20-1	TRBD2
ASSDETQETQY	TRBJ2-5	TRBV9	NA
ASSFGGGSLAKNIQY	TRBJ2-4	TRBV7-2	TRBD2
ASRGDGAPKAYEQY	TRBJ2-7	TRBV12-3/TRBV12-4	NA
ASSDREIYYNEQF	TRBJ2-1	TRBV6-2/TRBV6-3	TRBD1
ATSRTGGSEAF	TRBJ1-1	TRBV15	TRBD1
ASSLANRARVETQY	TRBJ2-5	TRBV12-3/TRBV12-4	NA
ASSPGGGNYGYT	TRBJ1-2	TRBV7-2	TRBD1
ATSDPRSGANVLT	TRBJ2-6	TRBV15	NA
ASSQDRRSQPQH	TRBJ1-5	TRBV4-1	NA
SVGPTQGSYEQY	TRBJ2-7	TRBV29-1	NA
ASSLVSQNNEQF	TRBJ2-1	TRBV5-1	NA
ASSSLAVEQF	TRBJ2-1	TRBV12-3/TRBV12-4	NA
ASSLLPVGTDTQY	TRBJ2-3	TRBV5-1	NA
ASSPRGPLVAKNIQY	TRBJ2-4	TRBV11-2	NA
ASSQGQGGPPLH	TRBJ1-6	TRBV4-1	TRBD1
ATPSRGGKNTEAF	TRBJ1-1	TRBV7-9	NA
ASSQVAGVALAKNIQY	TRBJ2-4	TRBV3-1	TRBD2
ASRIPRVGLAGGFPDTQY	TRBJ2-3	TRBV12-3/TRBV12-4	TRBD2
SARLAISRDSSSTDTQY	TRBJ2-3	TRBV20-1	NA
SAVLGNSNQPQH	TRBJ1-5	TRBV20-1	NA
VSRRGGQGAYEQY	TRBJ2-7	TRBV6-5	NA
ASSRQGPISYEQY	TRBJ2-7	TRBV6-2/TRBV6-3	TRBD1
ASAQQSEGDTQY	TRBJ2-3	TRBV4-3	NA
AWSVGDRANVLT	TRBJ2-6	TRBV30	NA
ASSPTGTVPGELF	TRBJ2-2	TRBV12-3/TRBV12-4	TRBD1
ASSLGLDRDEQY	TRBJ2-7	TRBV28	NA
ASSLQGFRNTEAF	TRBJ1-1	TRBV7-2	NA
ASSNPGLATQETQY	TRBJ2-5	TRBV7-8	NA
ASSGDSRSGTQY	NA	TRBV7-2	NA
ASSGLHNEQF	TRBJ2-1	TRBV12-3/TRBV12-4	NA
ASRPGTGGSPLH	TRBJ1-6	TRBV28	TRBD1
ASSPWRGSTDTQY	TRBJ2-3	TRBV27	NA
ASNFTGSGANVLT	TRBJ2-6	TRBV11-2	NA